The 20 T cell receptor beta chains below come from one sample, sequenced in a study of T-cell memory formation after mild COVID-19. One entry per CDR3 protein, called by TCRdb with MiXCR from the 5' RACE reads. In the table there are some 180,000 distinct CDR3 sequences, approximately 17% of which are singletons. Specimen: PBMCs or a T cell subset sorted from them (not recorded which). The receptors shown here come from a man between 18 and 35 years old who had mild COVID-19 (a few samples of this study predate the infection). Cell type and time point are not known.

This clonotype came up a few times. The chain has TRBV6-5 and TRBJ2-7; 8 bases agree with TRBD2. Trimming took 5 bases from V and 5 from J; bases not matched to a gene: 11. CDR1 is MNHEY, CDR2 SVGAGI, per germline. The CDR3 consists of 15 residues. For the CDR3, the DNA is TGTGCCAGCAGTCCCCCCGGGAGGGTCATCAACGAGCAGTACTTC. This gives the protein CASSPPGRVINEQYF.

Here the CDR3 DNA reads TGTGCCACCAGTGTTGCAGGGAGCGAGACCCAGTACTTC. Amino acids: CATSVAGSETQYF. This chain joins TRBV24-1 and TRBJ2-5; TRBD1 or TRBD2 may be the D gene (5 bases each). The V and J ends lost 5 bases and 5 bases respectively, with 11 bases between them. Germline CDR1 and CDR2: KGHDR and SFDVKD. The CDR3 sequence is 13 residues long.

V is TRBV4-2 and J is TRBJ2-1, with D possibly TRBD1 on 6 matching bases. The CDR3 is 16 residues long. Germline CDR1 and CDR2: LGHNA and YNFKEQ. Deletions cut 0 bases from V and 7 bases from J, with 16 bases between. The CDR3 bases are TGTGCCAGCAGCCAAGAGGCGGCAGGGGTTAAGAATGAGCAGTTCTTC. Translating gives CASSQEAAGVKNEQFF.

The V gene is TRBV20-1, the J gene TRBJ1-4, with a possible D match to TRBD1 (5 bases). The CDR3 contains 14 residues. From germline, CDR1 is DFQATT and CDR2 SNEGSKA (reference sequence). V lost 3 bases and J 6 bases, leaving 14 bases between the germline ends. Here the CDR3 DNA reads TGCAGTGCTAGGTCGCCAGAAGGGGATGAAAAACTGTTTTTT. Its protein product is CSARSPEGDEKLFF.

The chain combines TRBV29-1 with TRBJ1-1, with a possible D match to TRBD1 (5 bases). V was pared by 7 bases and J by 5 bases, with 14 bases between. Germline CDR1 reads SQVTM; CDR2 reads ANQGSEA. The length of the CDR3 is 12 residues. The CDR3 nucleotides read TGCAGCGCAAACGGGGCTAGGACTGAAGCTTTCTTT. Protein product: CSANGARTEAFF.

In its sample, this clonotype was seen many times. The chain couples TRBV20-1 to TRBJ2-3; 10 nucleotides line up with TRBD1. V lost 2 bases to trimming and J lost 10 bases; unmatched junction nucleotides: 15. The CDR3 loop spans 16 amino acids. Germline CDR1 is DFQATT and CDR2 is SNEGSKA (reference sequence). CDR3 loop: CSARSPTGGDGFPQYF. CDR3 DNA: TGCAGTGCTAGAAGCCCGACAGGGGGCGATGGTTTTCCGCAGTATTTT.

This clonotype was seen a few times. This chain links TRBV9 with TRBJ2-1, with D tentatively TRBD1 or TRBD2 (5 bases each). The germline CDR1 and CDR2 sequences are SGDLS and YYNGEE. This CDR3 comprises 16 residues. V lost 0 bases to trimming and J lost 4 bases, with 14 bases between them. The CDR3 region has the DNA TGTGCCAGCAGCGTAGGGCCTGGGGGACCTTACAATGAGCAGTTCTTC. Protein: CASSVGPGGPYNEQFF.

This clonotype occurred a few times. The chain has TRBV4-3 and TRBJ2-2; possible D gene TRBD1, 5 bases. The V end was cut by 1 base, the J end by 4 bases, with 10 bases between. CDR3 length equals 15 residues. Germline V gene sequence: CDR1 LGHNA, CDR2 YSLEER. In nucleotides, the CDR3 is TGCGCCAGCAGCCAAGCCCGACAGCCCACCGGGGAGCTGTTTTTT. Translating gives CASSQARQPTGELFF.

This clonotype was picked up a small number of times. The V call is TRBV7-3, the J call TRBJ2-3, with 8 bases matching TRBD1. The V and J ends lost 4 bases and 1 base, in that order; junction bases with no gene match: 7. From germline, CDR1 is SGHTA and CDR2 FQGTGA. The CDR3 extends over 16 amino acids. CDR3: CASSYSPGQGTDTQYF. DNA of the CDR3: TGTGCCAGCAGCTACAGCCCGGGACAGGGCACAGATACGCAGTATTTT.

This chain joins TRBV20-1 and TRBJ1-5, with D possibly TRBD1 on 5 matching bases. Trimming cost V 4 bases and J 0 bases, with 16 bases left between them. CDR1 DFQATT and CDR2 SNEGSKA come from the germline V gene (reference sequence). The CDR3 sequence is 16 residues long. CDR3 sequence (DNA): TGCAGTGCTAAATTATCCTCAGGGATTAGCAATCAGCCCCAGCATTTT. It encodes CSAKLSSGISNQPQHF.

This clonotype was observed a few times. The chain is built from TRBV6-2 or TRBV6-3 and TRBJ2-3; D ambiguous. The CDR3 runs 17 residues. The V and J ends lost 0 bases and 2 bases respectively, with 15 bases between them. The germline V gene encodes CDR1 MNHEY and CDR2 SVGEGT. CDR3 coding DNA: TGTGCCAGCAGTTACTCGAGCACTTCGGACCACACAGATACGCAGTATTTT. This encodes CASSYSSTSDHTDTQYF.

The J gene is TRBJ1-5, the V gene TRBV10-3, with D possibly being TRBD1 (5 bases). The CDR3 sequence is 13 residues long. Trimming took off 7 bases at V and 9 bases at J, with 16 bases between the two ends. Per germline, CDR1 ENHRY and CDR2 SYGVKD. In DNA, the CDR3 is TGTGCCATCACGGGGGGTCCGTTTTGGCCCCAGCATTTT. This sequence encodes CAITGGPFWPQHF.

The chain uses TRBV4-3 and TRBJ2-3, with D perhaps matching TRBD2 (6 bases). The CDR3 extends over 14 amino acids. CDR1 is LGHNA, CDR2 YSLEER, per germline. V was clipped by 2 bases and J by 2 bases, with 8 bases between them. CDR3 residues: CASSQTGDTDTQYF. In DNA form, the CDR3 reads TGCGCCAGCAGCCAAACGGGGGACACAGATACGCAGTATTTT.

This clonotype was counted a few times. This chain links TRBV6-5 with TRBJ1-2; D is ambiguous. Germline CDR1 is MNHEY and CDR2 is SVGAGI. Trimming shortened V by 5 bases and J by 2 bases, and 15 bases separated the two germline ends. The CDR3 is made up of 15 amino acids. The CDR3 DNA reads TGTGCCAGCAGTACCAGGACTGCCGTCAACTATGGCTACACCTTC. Protein product: CASSTRTAVNYGYTF.

V is TRBV2 and J is TRBJ2-7; D unresolved. This CDR3 region has 13 residues. CDR1 SNHLY and CDR2 FYNNEI come from the germline V gene. In DNA form, the CDR3 reads TGTGCCAGCGGTGAGTTACCCACCTACGAGCAGTACGTC. This sequence encodes CASGELPTYEQYV.

The chain joins TRBV12-3 or TRBV12-4 to TRBJ2-6, with D unclear. Trimming cost V 3 bases and J 2 bases, with 5 bases left between them. The CDR3 totals 14 residues. CDR3 sequence reads: CASSFKTGANVLTF. CDR3 sequence (DNA): TGTGCCAGCAGTTTCAAGACTGGGGCCAACGTCCTGACTTTC.

This clonotype was found a few times. The chain links TRBV7-8 to TRBJ2-1; D is possibly TRBD1 (6 bases). V was clipped by 6 bases and J by 12 bases, with 27 bases between them. Germline V lookup: CDR1 SGHVS, CDR2 FQNEAQ. This CDR3 has 16 residues. This CDR3 reads CASRTAPYERKGGQFF. The DNA of the CDR3 is TGTGCCAGCAGGACAGCCCCGTATGAGCGCAAAGGGGGGCAGTTCTTC.

This clonotype has only a few counts. V is TRBV20-1 and J is TRBJ2-7, with TRBD1 identical over 11 bases. With V trimmed by 1 base and J by 3 bases, 2 bases remained unmatched. CDR1 is DFQATT and CDR2 is SNEGSKA in the germline V gene (reference sequence). The CDR3 is 14 amino acids. CDR3 amino acids: CSARGTGGLYEQYF. The CDR3 nucleotides are TGCAGTGCTAGAGGGACAGGGGGCCTCTACGAGCAGTACTTC.

The rearrangement joins TRBV10-3 to TRBJ1-2, with a weak D call TRBD1 (5 bases). V gave up 10 bases and J gave up 6 bases, with 12 bases separating them. Germline V gene data show CDR1 as ENHRY and CDR2 as SYGVKD. The length of the CDR3 is 11 residues. The DNA of the CDR3 is TGTGCCACCAGGGACTTGCATGGCTACACCTTC. Translated, it gives CATRDLHGYTF.

This chain links TRBV5-1 with TRBJ1-4; TRBD1 aligns across 11 bases. The CDR3 covers 14 residues. Germline V CDR1 and CDR2: SGHRS, YFSETQ. V shed 4 bases and J 7 bases; nucleotides not matched to a gene: 3. The DNA for the CDR3 is TGCGCCAGCAGCGGACAGGGGGCTCCTGAAAAACTGTTTTTT. It encodes CASSGQGAPEKLFF. Supplemented by reference TRBV5-1 and TRBJ1-4, the full variable domain reads KAGVTQTPRYLIKTRGQQVTLSCSPISGHRSVSWYQQTPGQGLQFLFEYFSETQRNKGNFPGRFSGRQFSNSRSEMNVSTLELGDSALYLCASSGQGAPEKLFFGSGTQLSVL.